This T cell receptor (beta chain) was retrieved from a study of blood T cell repertoires in COVID-19 (dated by TCRdb to the early 2020s). Study-level background: Samples covering the acute and convalescent phases of COVID-19 were provided by collaborators in the United States, Italy and Spain. The material from the prospective study consisted of cDNA or gDNA derived from T cells, B-cell-depleted T cells, or PBMCs. Subjects who had been exposed to COVID-19, were actively infected with it, or had recovered from it provided the deeply sampled blood TCRbeta repertoires that made up the dataset. The repertoires were released in a freely available public database meant as a resource for research on the immune response to SARS-CoV-2. The samples were drawn from two sources: the first 160 participants of the ongoing ImmuneRACE study, and 1,200 or so subjects contributed by 6 global collaborators. A de-identified subject ID, COVID-19 status, age in years and sex were almost always included in the sample metadata. HLA class I and class II types, where available, came from metadata supplied by the sample provider rather than from assay-based typing.

TCRbeta CDR3 regions were amplified from genomic DNA using the immunoSEQ Assay, a bias-controlled multiplex PCR. The study's own analysis went as follows. The number of nucleated cells in each sample was estimated from the amplification of reference gene primers within the assay. To quantify the absolute abundance of each unique TCRbeta CDR3 rearrangement, sequence reads were collapsed and filtered. For each sample, productive Simpson clonality was calculated as the square root of Simpson's diversity index across productive rearrangements. Sourced from immuneACCESS, this table was stored by TCRdb with only in-frame sequences that have V and J called. A share of the clones is absent; for the studies checked, an unresolved V gene accounts for under half, and the remainder has no known explanation. That table supplies the V and J calls and clone size; D and trimming were determined from the DNA. The sample table shows under 300,000 clones, and around four fifths are seen once. Together, the top ten hold around 6.8% of the sample.

A remark on this clone: Its antigen is currently not known. Base qualities are not at hand, and no much larger clone is one base apart.

The CDR3, cysteine through phenylalanine, is 16 amino acids long. Only the CDR3 DNA is retained, 48 bases long and in frame from the first base. Clipping removes 4 bases from V and 5 bases from J, with 12 as the unmatched junction base count. Reading the germline V gene gives CDR1 MGHRA and CDR2 YSYEKL. Whole blood was collected in K2EDTA tubes by collaborating institutions according to the institutions' own protocols. For TCRbeta analysis, collaborators shipped samples in one of three forms: frozen whole blood, isolated PBMCs, or DNA extracted from either of those sample types. Study-wide conclusions, independent of this receptor: The amount of clinical and demographic metadata varied by source and participant and was provided uncurated.

The specimen was peripheral blood. The TCR comes from a woman between 55 and 75 years old with active or convalescent COVID-19. Recombination joined TRBV4-1 with TRBJ1-2, and 8 junction bases match TRBD1. Here is the DNA: TGCGCCAGCAGCCTGGGGGTCGACAGGGGAAGGTATGGCTACACCTTC. Protein translation: CASSLGVDRGRYGYTF.